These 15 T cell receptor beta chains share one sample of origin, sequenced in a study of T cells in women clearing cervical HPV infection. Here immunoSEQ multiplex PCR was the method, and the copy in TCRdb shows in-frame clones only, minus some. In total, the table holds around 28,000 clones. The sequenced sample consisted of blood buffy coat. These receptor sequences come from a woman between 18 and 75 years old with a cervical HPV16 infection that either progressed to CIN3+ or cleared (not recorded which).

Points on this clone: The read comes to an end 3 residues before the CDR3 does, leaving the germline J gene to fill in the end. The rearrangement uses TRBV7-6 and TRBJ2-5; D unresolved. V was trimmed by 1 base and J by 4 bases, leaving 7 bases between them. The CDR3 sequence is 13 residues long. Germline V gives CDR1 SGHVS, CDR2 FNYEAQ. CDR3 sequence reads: CASSLGQRETQYF. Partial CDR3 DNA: TGTGCCAGCAGCTTAGGGCAGCGAGAGACC. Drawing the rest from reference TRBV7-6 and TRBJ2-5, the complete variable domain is GAGVSQSPRYKVTKRGQDVALRCDPISGHVSLYWYRQALGQGPEFLTYFNYEAQQDKSGLPNDRFSAERPEGSISTLTIQRTEQRDSAMYRCASSLGQRETQYFGPGTRLLVL.

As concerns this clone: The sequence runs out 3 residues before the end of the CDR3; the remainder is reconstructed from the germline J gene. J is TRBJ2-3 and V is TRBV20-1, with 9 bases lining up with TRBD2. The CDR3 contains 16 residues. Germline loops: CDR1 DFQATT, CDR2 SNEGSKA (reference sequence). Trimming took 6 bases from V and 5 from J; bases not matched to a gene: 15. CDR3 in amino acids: CSAPPLAGGPGDTQYF. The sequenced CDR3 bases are TGCAGTGCGCCCCCGCTGGCGGGGGGGCCCGGAGATACG.

The sequenced part of the CDR3 DNA is TGTGCCAGCAGCTTAGCTAGCGGGAGGGGGTTCGACGAG. It encodes CASSLASGRGFDE. The entire CDR3 protein reads CASSLASGRGFDEQYF. This sequence joins TRBV7-2 and TRBJ2-7, with 11 bases lining up with TRBD2. Read coverage stops 3 residues before the CDR3 terminus; the germline J gene supplies the remainder. This CDR3 is built from 16 residues. V dropped 0 bases and J dropped 5; count of bases not matched to a gene: 6. Germline CDR1 is SGHTA and CDR2 is FQGNSA.

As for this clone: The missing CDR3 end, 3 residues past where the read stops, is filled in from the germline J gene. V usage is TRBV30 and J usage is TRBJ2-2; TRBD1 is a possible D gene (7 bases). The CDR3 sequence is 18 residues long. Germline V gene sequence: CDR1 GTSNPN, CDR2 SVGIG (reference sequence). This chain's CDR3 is CALYHRGGRGPTNEKLFF. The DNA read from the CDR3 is TGTGCCCTCTACCACAGGGGAGGAAGAGGCCCAACTAATGAAAAG.

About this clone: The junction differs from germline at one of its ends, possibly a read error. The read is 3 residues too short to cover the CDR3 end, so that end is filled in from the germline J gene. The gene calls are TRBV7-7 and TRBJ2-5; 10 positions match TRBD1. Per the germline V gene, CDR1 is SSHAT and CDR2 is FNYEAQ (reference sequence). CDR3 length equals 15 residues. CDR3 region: CASSLALDRGETQYF. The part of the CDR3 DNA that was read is TGTGCTAGCAGCTTAGCCTTGGACAGGGGGGAGACC.

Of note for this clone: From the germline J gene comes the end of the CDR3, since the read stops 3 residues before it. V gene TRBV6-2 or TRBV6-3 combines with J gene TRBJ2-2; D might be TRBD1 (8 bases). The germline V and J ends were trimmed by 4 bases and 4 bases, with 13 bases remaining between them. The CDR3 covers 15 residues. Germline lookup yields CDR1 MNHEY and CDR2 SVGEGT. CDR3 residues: CASSLTGEGTGELFF. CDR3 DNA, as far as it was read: TGTGCCAGCAGTTTGACAGGGGAGGGCACCGGGGAG.

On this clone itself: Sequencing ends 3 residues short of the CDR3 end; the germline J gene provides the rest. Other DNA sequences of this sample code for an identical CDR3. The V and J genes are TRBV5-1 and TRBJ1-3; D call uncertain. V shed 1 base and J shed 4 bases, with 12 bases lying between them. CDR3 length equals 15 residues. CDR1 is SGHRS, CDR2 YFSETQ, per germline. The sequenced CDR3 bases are TGCGCCAGCAGCTTGTTCCCGGTCGGGGGAAACACC. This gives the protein CASSLFPVGGNT. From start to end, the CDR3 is CASSLFPVGGNTIYF.

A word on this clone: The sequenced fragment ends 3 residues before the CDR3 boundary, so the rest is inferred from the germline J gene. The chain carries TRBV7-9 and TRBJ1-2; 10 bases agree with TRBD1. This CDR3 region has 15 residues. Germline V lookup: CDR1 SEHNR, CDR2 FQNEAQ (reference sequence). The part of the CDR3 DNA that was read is TGTGCCAGCAGTTCCGGGACAGGGGCTTCCTACGAC. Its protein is CASSSGTGASYD. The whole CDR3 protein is CASSSGTGASYDYTF.

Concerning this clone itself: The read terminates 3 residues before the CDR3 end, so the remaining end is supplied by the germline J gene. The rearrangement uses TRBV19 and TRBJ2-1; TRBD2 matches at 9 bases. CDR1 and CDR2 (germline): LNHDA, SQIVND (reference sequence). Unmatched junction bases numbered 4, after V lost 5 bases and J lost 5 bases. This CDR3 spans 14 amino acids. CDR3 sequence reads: CASSEGTSHNEQFF. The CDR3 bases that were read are TGTGCCAGTAGTGAGGGGACTAGCCACAATGAG.

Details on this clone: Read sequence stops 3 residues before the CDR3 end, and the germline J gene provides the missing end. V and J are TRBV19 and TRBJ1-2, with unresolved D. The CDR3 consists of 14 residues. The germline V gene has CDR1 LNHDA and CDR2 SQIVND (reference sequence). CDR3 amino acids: CASTSRTSTDTYTF. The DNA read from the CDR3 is TGTGCCAGTACCAGCCGCACTAGCACAGATACC.

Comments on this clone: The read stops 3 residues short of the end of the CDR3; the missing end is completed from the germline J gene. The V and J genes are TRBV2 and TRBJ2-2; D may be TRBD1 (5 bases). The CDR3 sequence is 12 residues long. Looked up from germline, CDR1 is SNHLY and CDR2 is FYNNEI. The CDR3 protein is CASRAGWEKLFF. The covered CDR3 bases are TGTGCCAGCCGGGCAGGGTGGGAAAAG.

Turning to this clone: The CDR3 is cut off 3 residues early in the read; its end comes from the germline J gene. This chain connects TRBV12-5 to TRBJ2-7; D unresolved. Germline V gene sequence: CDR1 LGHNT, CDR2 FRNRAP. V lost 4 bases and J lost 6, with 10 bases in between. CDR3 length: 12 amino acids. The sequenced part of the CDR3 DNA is TGTGCTAGTGGTTCCCAAGCGTTCGAG. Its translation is CASGSQAFE. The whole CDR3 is CASGSQAFEQYF. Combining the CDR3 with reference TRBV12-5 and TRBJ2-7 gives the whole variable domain DARVTQTPRHKVTEMGQEVTMRCQPILGHNTVFWYRQTMMQGLELLAYFRNRAPLDDSGMPKDRFSAEMPDATLATLKIQPSEPRDSAVYFCASGSQAFEQYFGPGTRLTVT.

CDR3 DNA, as far as it was read: TGTGCCAGCAGCTTAGGGCGGATCTCCTACGAG. It encodes CASSLGRISYE. The whole CDR3 reads CASSLGRISYEQYF. The chain couples TRBV7-6 to TRBJ2-7; D gene ambiguous. The CDR3 end falls 3 residues outside the read, so it is completed with the germline J gene. The CDR3 is 14 residues long. V gave up 1 base and J gave up 0 bases, with 7 bases separating them. Germline CDR1 is SGHVS and CDR2 is FNYEAQ. Drawing the rest from reference TRBV7-6 and TRBJ2-7, the complete variable domain is GAGVSQSPRYKVTKRGQDVALRCDPISGHVSLYWYRQALGQGPEFLTYFNYEAQQDKSGLPNDRFSAERPEGSISTLTIQRTEQRDSAMYRCASSLGRISYEQYFGPGTRLTVT.

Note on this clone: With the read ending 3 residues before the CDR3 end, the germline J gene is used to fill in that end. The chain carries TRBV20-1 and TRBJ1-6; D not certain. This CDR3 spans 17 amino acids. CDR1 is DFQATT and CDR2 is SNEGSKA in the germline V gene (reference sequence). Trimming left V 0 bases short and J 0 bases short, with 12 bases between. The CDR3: CSARDTRASSYNSPLHF. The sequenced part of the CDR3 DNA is TGCAGTGCTAGAGATACCCGTGCGAGCTCCTATAATTCACCC.

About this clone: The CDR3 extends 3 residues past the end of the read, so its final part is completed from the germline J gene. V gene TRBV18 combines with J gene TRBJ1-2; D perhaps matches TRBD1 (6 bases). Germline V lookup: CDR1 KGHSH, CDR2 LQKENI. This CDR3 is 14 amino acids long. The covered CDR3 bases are TGTGCCAGCTCACTTAGGACAGTCACAGATACC. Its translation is CASSLRTVTDT. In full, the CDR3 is CASSLRTVTDTYTF.